This T cell receptor beta chain appears in the sequencing data of a study of cytomegalovirus exposure and HLA in healthy donors. Turning to the study itself: Approximately 190 million T cells yielded 120 million or so unique TCR beta sequences, as an earlier analysis found. Overall study results and limits: Of the V segments, some could not be distinguished, including TRBV6-2 and TRBV6-3, and were excluded. In all likelihood, a cluster of highly shared sequence variants was a sequencing artifact.

In regard to this clone: The antigen is undetermined.

The primer mix had 60 Vbeta and 13 Jbeta primers. The table came from immunoSEQ multiplex PCR; TCRdb's copy has only in-frame clones and leaves some out. The sample shows 150,000 to 250,000 clones, around 83% of them seen only once. This CDR3 is 16 amino acids long. CDR1 and CDR2 (germline): SGHTA, FQGTGA. V was cut by 1 base and J by 0 bases, with 7 bases left in between. The receptor's source is a woman aged 45-60 years in good health and CMV-seropositive. The chain recombines TRBV7-3 with TRBJ2-6; D perhaps matches TRBD2 (6 bases). The sequencing sample was made of PBMCs. The CDR3 coding sequence is TGTGCCAGCAGCTTAAAGGGAGGCTCTGGGGCCAACGTCCTGACTTTC. This gives the protein CASSLKGGSGANVLTF.